This T cell receptor beta chain derives from a study of Ad26.COV2.S vaccination and SARS-CoV-2 variants. The CDR3 has 14 residues. V dropped 7 bases and J dropped 1 base, with 10 bases sitting between them. Per germline, CDR1 SGHDN and CDR2 FVKESK. The method was immunoSEQ multiplex PCR; TCRdb's version includes in-frame clones alone and lacks a portion of them. The sample has fewer than 800,000 clones; 70% to 90% are singletons. The treatment denotes: around 19 received Ad26.COV2.S at low or high dose, single or two shots; 5 received placebo; per-sample allocation not given. It was on day 63 after the first vaccine or placebo injection that samples were taken.

The TCR originated in a person aged 18 to 65 who received the Ad26.COV2.S COVID-19 vaccine or a placebo. The V gene is TRBV14, the J gene TRBJ2-2, with D hard to call. Sequenced here: peripheral blood, sampled in a trial of Ad26.COV2.S vaccine versus placebo. CDR3 region: CASTKSKNTGELFF. CDR3 DNA sequence: TGTGCCAGCACGAAATCAAAGAACACCGGGGAGCTGTTTTTT.